A selection of T cell receptor beta chains follows, all from one sample in a study of T cell repertoires in cytomegalovirus infection. A single record per CDR3 protein comes from TCRdb applying MiXCR to the reads. The repertoire holds about 830,000 distinct CDR3 sequences, with 30% to 35% as singletons. These TCRs are of unknown antigen specificity. The sample here was cultured CD8+ T cells from PBMCs, taken from culture after CMV antigen stimulation. These receptors all come from a human donor in good health (CMV status not recorded). Some clones in this sample may be carry-over from other donors' samples. Each CDR3 is given with its conserved first and last residue. Each record gives: V gene, clone size, J gene, D gene, CDR3 DNA, CDR3 protein. A D gene is named only where the DNA matches it firmly. Rows give clone size only sometimes, using once, few, many, or a class for an expanded clone.

v_call: TRBV7-9
clone_size: NA
j_call: TRBJ2-7
d_call: NA
cdr3_nt: TGTGCCAGCAGCTTAGTATCCGGAGTAACGAGCGAGCAGTACTTC
cdr3_aa: CASSLVSGVTSEQYF

v_call: TRBV19
clone_size: NA
j_call: TRBJ1-1
d_call: NA
cdr3_nt: TGTGCCAGTAGTATCGGGGCGCGAGGGACGAACACTGAAGCTTTCTTT
cdr3_aa: CASSIGARGTNTEAFF

v_call: TRBV20-1
clone_size: few
j_call: TRBJ2-7
d_call: TRBD1
cdr3_nt: TGCAGTGCTATACCGGACAGGATCTCCTACGAGCAGTACTTC
cdr3_aa: CSAIPDRISYEQYF

v_call: TRBV5-4
clone_size: NA
j_call: TRBJ2-7
d_call: NA
cdr3_nt: TGTGCCAGCAGCGCTTTGCCTATCTCCTACGAGCAGTACTTC
cdr3_aa: CASSALPISYEQYF

v_call: TRBV6-5
clone_size: few
j_call: TRBJ1-6
d_call: NA
cdr3_nt: TGTGCCAGCAGTTCGATGGGGGGGGATAATTCACCCCTCCACTTT
cdr3_aa: CASSSMGGDNSPLHF

v_call: TRBV19
clone_size: few
j_call: TRBJ2-5
d_call: NA
cdr3_nt: TGTGCCAGTAGTCACATACACCGGGACGCCCAAGAGACCCAGTACTTC
cdr3_aa: CASSHIHRDAQETQYF

v_call: TRBV7-3
clone_size: NA
j_call: TRBJ1-1
d_call: NA
cdr3_nt: TGTGCCAGCACCCTAACGTTTGAAGCTTTCTTT
cdr3_aa: CASTLTFEAFF

v_call: TRBV6-2/TRBV6-3
clone_size: few
j_call: TRBJ1-2
d_call: NA
cdr3_nt: TGTGCCAGCAGTTACTTGGCAGTAGACTACTATGGCTACACCTTC
cdr3_aa: CASSYLAVDYYGYTF

v_call: TRBV7-6
clone_size: NA
j_call: TRBJ1-5
d_call: TRBD1
cdr3_nt: TGTGCCAGCAGCTTAAGGGGACAGGGCAATCAGCCCCAGCATTTT
cdr3_aa: CASSLRGQGNQPQHF

v_call: TRBV7-6
clone_size: many
j_call: TRBJ2-1
d_call: NA
cdr3_nt: TGTGCCAGCAGCTTAGAGTCCCCAGCGCTGTCCTACAATGAGCAGTTCTTC
cdr3_aa: CASSLESPALSYNEQFF

v_call: TRBV7-2
clone_size: many
j_call: TRBJ1-1
d_call: NA
cdr3_nt: TGTGCCAGCAGCTTAGTCAGGGACGTGGACACTGAAGCTTTCTTT
cdr3_aa: CASSLVRDVDTEAFF

v_call: TRBV25-1
clone_size: few
j_call: TRBJ1-2
d_call: NA
cdr3_nt: TGTGCCAGCACTCCGAGAGGGTTAGGGCCATCGGAAGGCTACACCTTC
cdr3_aa: CASTPRGLGPSEGYTF

v_call: TRBV9
clone_size: NA
j_call: TRBJ2-1
d_call: TRBD2
cdr3_nt: TGTGCCAGCGGTCCAGGGAGCGGGGGAAACAATGAGCAGTTCTTC
cdr3_aa: CASGPGSGGNNEQFF

v_call: TRBV7-6
clone_size: NA
j_call: TRBJ2-2
d_call: NA
cdr3_nt: TGTGCCAGCAGCCCACAATACACCGGGGAGCTGTTTTTT
cdr3_aa: CASSPQYTGELFF

v_call: TRBV10-3
clone_size: NA
j_call: TRBJ2-7
d_call: NA
cdr3_nt: TGTGCCACGCAGTCCTCCTACGAGCAGTACTTC
cdr3_aa: CATQSSYEQYF

v_call: TRBV7-2
clone_size: few
j_call: TRBJ2-5
d_call: TRBD2
cdr3_nt: TGTGCCAGCCTCCCCCTTGGGACTAGCGGTGATACCCAGTACTTC
cdr3_aa: CASLPLGTSGDTQYF

v_call: TRBV5-4
clone_size: NA
j_call: TRBJ2-2
d_call: NA
cdr3_nt: TGTGCCAGCAGCCCCGGACTACAAAACACCGGGGAGCTGTTTTTT
cdr3_aa: CASSPGLQNTGELFF

v_call: TRBV12-5
clone_size: NA
j_call: TRBJ1-1
d_call: NA
cdr3_nt: TGTGCTAGTGGTTTGGGGGGGGCTGGAGCTTTCTTT
cdr3_aa: CASGLGGAGAFF

v_call: TRBV12-3/TRBV12-4
clone_size: few
j_call: TRBJ2-7
d_call: TRBD2
cdr3_nt: TGTGCCAGCAGTGGAGGGACTAGCGGGGCGCTTGAGCAGTACTTC
cdr3_aa: CASSGGTSGALEQYF

v_call: TRBV12-3/TRBV12-4
clone_size: NA
j_call: TRBJ1-5
d_call: NA
cdr3_nt: TGTGCCAGTACCGGGACCGCCGGTCAGCCCCAGCATTTT
cdr3_aa: CASTGTAGQPQHF

v_call: TRBV11-2
clone_size: few
j_call: TRBJ2-5
d_call: TRBD2
cdr3_nt: TGTGCCAGCAGCTTAGCGCTAGCGGTGGGAGAGACCCAGTACTTC
cdr3_aa: CASSLALAVGETQYF

v_call: TRBV10-2
clone_size: few
j_call: TRBJ2-1
d_call: TRBD1
cdr3_nt: TGCGCCAGCGGACAGGGGCCCCTCAATGAGCAGTTCTTC
cdr3_aa: CASGQGPLNEQFF

v_call: TRBV29-1
clone_size: NA
j_call: TRBJ2-1
d_call: NA
cdr3_nt: TGCAGCGTTCCCTCCTTAGCGGTCTCCTACAATGAGCAGTTCTTC
cdr3_aa: CSVPSLAVSYNEQFF

v_call: TRBV20-1
clone_size: NA
j_call: TRBJ2-1
d_call: NA
cdr3_nt: TGCAGTGCCCTGGTCCTTACGGAGAGCTCCTACAATGAGCAGTTCTTC
cdr3_aa: CSALVLTESSYNEQFF

v_call: TRBV7-6
clone_size: NA
j_call: TRBJ2-1
d_call: TRBD2
cdr3_nt: TGTGCCAGCAGCTTATCTGAAGCCCCAGCGGGGGGGGTATATGAGCAGTTCTTC
cdr3_aa: CASSLSEAPAGGVYEQFF

v_call: TRBV7-2
clone_size: many
j_call: TRBJ2-3
d_call: NA
cdr3_nt: TGTGCCAGCAGCTTAAAGGCGCTCGGGGCGGCAGATACGCAGTATTTT
cdr3_aa: CASSLKALGAADTQYF

v_call: TRBV7-9
clone_size: NA
j_call: TRBJ1-1
d_call: TRBD1
cdr3_nt: TGTGCCTTAGACAGGGGGCAGAGGGACACTGAAGCTTTCTTT
cdr3_aa: CALDRGQRDTEAFF

v_call: TRBV6-2/TRBV6-3
clone_size: few
j_call: TRBJ1-4
d_call: NA
cdr3_nt: TGTGCCAGCAGTCCGATCCGTGCAACTAATGAAAAACTGTTTTTT
cdr3_aa: CASSPIRATNEKLFF

v_call: TRBV6-2/TRBV6-3
clone_size: NA
j_call: TRBJ2-7
d_call: NA
cdr3_nt: TGTGCCAGCAGTTACCCCCCCGAGGGCCCAGGCGCCTACGAGCAGTACTTC
cdr3_aa: CASSYPPEGPGAYEQYF

v_call: TRBV2
clone_size: NA
j_call: TRBJ2-2
d_call: NA
cdr3_nt: TGTGCCAGCAGTGGAGTCGGTAGACCGGGCCCCGGGGAGCTGTTTTTT
cdr3_aa: CASSGVGRPGPGELFF

v_call: TRBV7-9
clone_size: NA
j_call: TRBJ2-2
d_call: NA
cdr3_nt: TGTGCCAGCAGTTCACTCGGTAGCCGGGGCACCGGGGAGCTGTTTTTT
cdr3_aa: CASSSLGSRGTGELFF

v_call: TRBV5-4
clone_size: few
j_call: TRBJ2-2
d_call: NA
cdr3_nt: TGTGCCAGCAGACGACAGGACGGGGGGCTGTTTTTT
cdr3_aa: CASRRQDGGLFF

v_call: TRBV12-3/TRBV12-4
clone_size: NA
j_call: TRBJ1-1
d_call: NA
cdr3_nt: TGTGCCAGCACCCCCACTGGGGTGGTTGAAGCTTTCTTT
cdr3_aa: CASTPTGVVEAFF

v_call: TRBV7-6
clone_size: NA
j_call: TRBJ2-3
d_call: TRBD2
cdr3_nt: TGTGCCAGCAGCTTCCAGGGCGGCTCTAGCGGGGGGGCTACAGATACGCAGTATTTT
cdr3_aa: CASSFQGGSSGGATDTQYF

v_call: TRBV18
clone_size: NA
j_call: TRBJ1-5
d_call: NA
cdr3_nt: TGTGCCAGCTCACTGATCTCAGGGGTAGACAATCAGCCCCAGCATTTT
cdr3_aa: CASSLISGVDNQPQHF

v_call: TRBV6-1
clone_size: once
j_call: TRBJ2-7
d_call: TRBD2
cdr3_nt: TGTGCCAGCAGTGAAGAAGCTAGCGGGGGAATTTCCTACGAGCAGTACTTC
cdr3_aa: CASSEEASGGISYEQYF

v_call: TRBV12-3/TRBV12-4
clone_size: NA
j_call: TRBJ1-6
d_call: NA
cdr3_nt: TGTGCCAGCAGTCCTACAGGGAACGCCTATAATTCACCCCTCCACTTT
cdr3_aa: CASSPTGNAYNSPLHF

v_call: TRBV5-8
clone_size: NA
j_call: TRBJ2-3
d_call: NA
cdr3_nt: TGTGCCAGCAGCCCTGTCATGGGAGATACGCAGTATTTT
cdr3_aa: CASSPVMGDTQYF

v_call: TRBV7-6
clone_size: many
j_call: TRBJ2-5
d_call: NA
cdr3_nt: TGTGCCAGCAGCTTAGCGAACGGGGGCCGCCAAGAGACCCAGTACTTC
cdr3_aa: CASSLANGGRQETQYF

v_call: TRBV19
clone_size: NA
j_call: TRBJ2-7
d_call: TRBD1
cdr3_nt: TGTGCCAGTAGTTTCAGGGGGAGCGAGCAGTACTTC
cdr3_aa: CASSFRGSEQYF

v_call: TRBV7-9
clone_size: NA
j_call: TRBJ2-6
d_call: TRBD1
cdr3_nt: TGTGCCAGCAGCTTAGCGGGAACACAGGGGGAATACTCTGGGGCCAACGTCCTGACTTTC
cdr3_aa: CASSLAGTQGEYSGANVLTF

v_call: TRBV12-3/TRBV12-4
clone_size: few
j_call: TRBJ2-7
d_call: NA
cdr3_nt: TGTGCCAGCAGTTTTACTGTCAACGAGCAGTACTTC
cdr3_aa: CASSFTVNEQYF

v_call: TRBV6-6
clone_size: few
j_call: TRBJ2-5
d_call: NA
cdr3_nt: TGTGCCAGCAGTTACTCGATAACTGAGACCCAGTACTTC
cdr3_aa: CASSYSITETQYF

v_call: TRBV11-2
clone_size: NA
j_call: TRBJ2-3
d_call: NA
cdr3_nt: TGTGCCAGCAGCTTAGTACAGAACACAGATACGCAGTATTTT
cdr3_aa: CASSLVQNTDTQYF

v_call: TRBV6-6
clone_size: NA
j_call: TRBJ2-1
d_call: NA
cdr3_nt: TGTGCCAGCAGTTACCCGGAGGATGAGCAGTTCTTC
cdr3_aa: CASSYPEDEQFF

v_call: TRBV12-5
clone_size: NA
j_call: TRBJ2-7
d_call: NA
cdr3_nt: TGTGCTAGTGGTTTGGTAAACAGGGCCTACGAGCAGTACTTC
cdr3_aa: CASGLVNRAYEQYF

v_call: TRBV7-3
clone_size: many
j_call: TRBJ2-1
d_call: TRBD1
cdr3_nt: TGTGCCAGCAGCTTAAGACCGGGACAGGGGACCTACAATGAGCAGTTCTTC
cdr3_aa: CASSLRPGQGTYNEQFF

v_call: TRBV6-5
clone_size: few
j_call: TRBJ2-2
d_call: TRBD1
cdr3_nt: TGTGCCAGCAGCCGGGGACAGGCGTTTACCGAGAACACCGGGGAGCTGTTTTTT
cdr3_aa: CASSRGQAFTENTGELFF

v_call: TRBV4-2
clone_size: NA
j_call: TRBJ1-1
d_call: NA
cdr3_nt: TGTGCCAGCAGCCCCATGGAGGTGCACACTGAAGCTTTCTTT
cdr3_aa: CASSPMEVHTEAFF

v_call: TRBV12-3/TRBV12-4
clone_size: NA
j_call: TRBJ2-7
d_call: NA
cdr3_nt: TGTGCCAGCAGTTTAATATTATCAGAACACGAGCAGTACTTC
cdr3_aa: CASSLILSEHEQYF

v_call: TRBV7-2
clone_size: many
j_call: TRBJ2-3
d_call: TRBD2
cdr3_nt: TGTGCCAGCAGCTCCTTAGCGGGGGGGCCCTCAGATACGCAGTATTTT
cdr3_aa: CASSSLAGGPSDTQYF

v_call: TRBV12-3/TRBV12-4
clone_size: many
j_call: TRBJ1-4
d_call: TRBD1
cdr3_nt: TGTGCCAGCAGTTTCGAAGTGGCGACAGGGCAAAATGAAAAACTGTTTTTT
cdr3_aa: CASSFEVATGQNEKLFF

v_call: TRBV29-1
clone_size: NA
j_call: TRBJ2-5
d_call: NA
cdr3_nt: TGCAGCGTTGAAGGCCTGTTTGTAGGACTGACAGAGACCCAGTACTTC
cdr3_aa: CSVEGLFVGLTETQYF